This T cell receptor (beta chain) was sequenced in a study of identical twins. The V end lost 1 base, the J end lost 5 bases, and 17 bases lay between the germline ends. CDR3 size: 16 residues. Germline V gene data show CDR1 as SGHVS and CDR2 as FNYEAQ. This clonotype was observed at least ten times. TCRdb re-called the 5' RACE reads with MiXCR, one entry per CDR3 protein. The sample lists around 510,000 distinct CDR3 sequences, 13% to 15% occurring once. This sample also appeared in a second study, on yellow fever vaccine responses in identical twins.

The sequenced sample consisted of CD4+ T cells sorted from blood. This TCR was recovered from a woman in her late teens or twenties in good health. The gene calls are TRBV7-6 and TRBJ2-5, with a weak D call TRBD2 (5 bases). CDR3 in DNA: TGTGCCAGCAGCTTAGATCCCACTATATGGAGGGAGACCCAGTACTTC. Its protein product is CASSLDPTIWRETQYF.